The clone carrying this TCR beta chain is categorized as medium-sized (0.01 to 0.1%). The antigen is undetermined. This CDR3 has 13 amino acids. Germline V gene sequence: CDR1 SGHRS, CDR2 YFSETQ. Trimming took off 2 bases at V and 4 bases at J, with 7 bases between the two ends. These data come from a study of neurological immune-mediated disorders. Findings and caveats of the study: CDR3 amino acid sequences of expanded clones were not shared across subjects, a result suggesting private repertoires in all groups.

TCRdb re-called the 5' RACE reads with MiXCR, one entry per CDR3 protein. The data contain 40,000 to 55,000 distinct CDR3 sequences, just under 6% of them singletons. The sequence was collected from a woman aged 18-29 years with multiple sclerosis. The sequenced material came from CD4+ T cells from blood. The chain employs TRBV5-1 and TRBJ1-5; possible D gene TRBD1, 6 bases. The CDR3 DNA follows: TGCGCCAGCAGCTTACAGGGTAATCAGCCCCAGCATTTT. Amino acids: CASSLQGNQPQHF. Combining the CDR3 with reference TRBV5-1 and TRBJ1-5 gives the whole variable domain KAGVTQTPRYLIKTRGQQVTLSCSPISGHRSVSWYQQTPGQGLQFLFEYFSETQRNKGNFPGRFSGRQFSNSRSEMNVSTLELGDSALYLCASSLQGNQPQHFGDGTRLSIL.